This T cell receptor beta chain was identified in a study of vaccination effects on CD4 cells after COVID-19 (dated by TCRdb to the early 2020s). With respect to the entire study: Participants received two doses of either the BNT162b2 or the mRNA-1273 mRNA SARS-CoV-2 vaccine. Pre-vaccine samples were drawn from a couple of convalescent patients 16 days and one week before the first dose, at 142 and 148 days after COVID-19 diagnosis. SARS-CoV-2 spike-specific CD4+ TCR repertoires from before and after mRNA vaccination were compared in COVID-19 convalescent patients and in infection-naive vaccine recipients. The full study included over 8 COVID-19 convalescent patients and several SARS-CoV-2-naive healthy vaccine recipients. Cultures from other donors in the study were sequenced with the Oncomine TCR Beta short-read assay on an Illumina iSeq 100. Summary of the overall study and its limitations: For convalescent patients, new clones induced by the vaccine made up most of the post-vaccine spike-reactive repertoire, and these new clones were largely distinct from the clones induced by infection. Both infection-induced and vaccine-induced clones contracted markedly at late post-vaccination timepoints, which is consistent with waning T cell responses. Only a small number of convalescent patients were included, and no early post-infection timepoints were available, which limited the study.

The CDR3 sequence holds 14 residues, the cysteine and phenylalanine included. The sequence is cut down to CDR3 DNA, 42 bases in frame from base 1. Based on the germline V gene (reference sequence), the CDR1 and CDR2 sequences are SEHNR and FQNEAQ. Trimming takes 4 bases off V and 8 bases off J; junction bases not matched to a gene: 8. Library method: the immunoSEQ multiplex PCR assay. DNA from the cultured, isolated CD4+ T cells was subjected to TCR beta CDR3 sequencing. The original pipeline was this. Non-productive TCR sequences were discarded, and reads were trimmed to the CDR3 region, with only CDR3s of 7 or more amino acids retained. The MANAFEST web app was used to identify antigen-specific clonotypes by comparing expansion in peptide wells with expansion in reference cultures. To count as positive, a clone had to show expansion at FDR<0.05 compared with the reference and with all other wells, an odds ratio above 5, and a frequency above 0.1% in two replicate wells. A clonotype was defined as cross-reactive if the clonotype was significantly expanded both in SARS-CoV-2 spike wells and in at least one common cold coronavirus spike condition. Levenshtein distance calculated with the stringdist R package was used to assess CDR3 similarity, and unrooted trees were constructed with ape in R 3.6.1. TCRdb took over this immuneACCESS table, retaining in-frame rearrangements with V and J assigned. Such tables are incomplete; in checked studies, under half of the missing clones stem from an unresolved V gene, and the remainder is unexplained. That table furnishes V, J and clone size, whereas the DNA furnished D and trimming. This sample comprises around 24,000 clones, 76% of them detected only once. The top ten hold about 15% of the sample.

In the ViraFEST assay, PBMC were stimulated with viral peptide pools, and TCR sequencing was then used to find antigen-specific CD4+ T cell clonotypes based on their expansion. After less than 13 days of culture, CD4+ T cells were isolated with the EasySep CD4+ T cell isolation kit. PCR-confirmed SARS-CoV-2 infection had occurred in convalescent patients between March and December 2020, before the Alpha, Beta and Delta variants emerged in the United States. A few million PBMC per well were cultured with about 9.6 ug/ml peptides in IMDM containing about 5% human AB serum, approximately 10 IU/ml IL-2 and gentamicin. On days 3 and 7, half of the culture medium was replaced with fresh IL-2-containing medium. Unless noted otherwise, every peptide stimulation condition was grown in triplicate wells. PBMC were separated from whole blood using Ficoll-Paque Plus gradient centrifugation and were then either cryopreserved at -140C or used fresh. The overlapping peptide pools covered the spike proteins of SARS-CoV-2 and of the common cold coronaviruses HCoV-NL63, HCoV-OC43 and HCoV-229E. Genomic DNA was extracted from cultured CD4+ T cells with the QIAamp micro DNA kit.

This clone was seen a few times. No cognate antigen has been identified for it. Base quality data are lacking; no much larger clone is found one base away. The sequence joins TRBV7-9 to TRBJ2-1; TRBD2 matches 7 bases in the middle. The TCR comes from a human donor who had a prior SARS-CoV-2 infection. The input for sequencing was CD4+ T cells from PBMCs cultured with SARS-CoV-2 spike peptides, taken before COVID-19 vaccination. Interpreted using the paper, the cell subset or site label stands for: SARS-CoV-2 spike overlapping peptide pool stimulation. The CDR3 region has the sequence CASSSRLAFHEQFF. The DNA sequence is as follows: TGTGCCAGCAGCTCACGACTAGCTTTCCATGAGCAGTTCTTC.